Following are 19 T cell receptor beta chains from one sample sequenced in a study of cytomegalovirus exposure and HLA in healthy donors. The PCR ran on 60 Vbeta and 13 Jbeta primers. Sequencing was performed with immunoSEQ multiplex PCR; in TCRdb, only in-frame clones are kept and a portion is missing. The sample lists about 180,000 clones, 80% occurring once. Source material: PBMCs. The receptors here all came from a man aged 35 to 55 in good health and CMV-seronegative.

The J gene is TRBJ1-1, the V gene TRBV9, with a weak D call TRBD1 (5 bases). V shed 4 bases and J shed 6 bases, with 13 bases lying between them. Germline values: CDR1 SGDLS, CDR2 YYNGEE. CDR3 length: 13 residues. The CDR3 DNA is TGTGCCAGCAGCTCAGCGGGGGAGGCTGAAGCTTTCTTT. Protein sequence: CASSSAGEAEAFF.

In the case of this clone: At the DNA level, this CDR3 is encoded by other sequences in the same sample as well. The CDR3 bases are TGTGCCAGCAGCTCCCGGACAGGGGATTTTCCCACTGAAGCTTTCTTT. Translated, it gives CASSSRTGDFPTEAFF. V usage is TRBV7-8 and J usage is TRBJ1-1; 9 nucleotides line up with TRBD1. CDR1 is SGHVS, CDR2 FQNEAQ, per germline. V lost 4 bases to trimming and J lost 4 bases; unmatched junction nucleotides: 10. The CDR3 contains 16 residues. Using reference TRBV7-8 and TRBJ1-1 for the parts outside the CDR3, the full variable domain is GAGVSQSPRYKVAKRGQDVALRCDPISGHVSLFWYQQALGQGPEFLTYFQNEAQLDKSGLPSDRFFAERPEGSVSTLKIQRTQQEDSAVYLCASSSRTGDFPTEAFFGQGTRLTVV.

Here the CDR3 reads CSVESGGAMGDEQFF. The CDR3 nucleotides are TGCAGCGTTGAGAGCGGGGGGGCAATGGGAGATGAGCAGTTCTTC. The V gene is TRBV29-1, the J gene TRBJ2-1; TRBD2 matches 10 bases. Germline CDR1 SQVTM, CDR2 ANQGSEA. CDR3 length: 15 amino acids. V dropped 3 bases and J dropped 8; count of bases not matched to a gene: 10.

The chain employs TRBV13 and TRBJ2-7; TRBD2 matches 9 bases. Unmatched junction bases numbered 7, after V lost 2 bases and J lost 5 bases. CDR3 length: 15 residues. CDR1 PRHDT and CDR2 FYEKMQ come from the germline V gene (reference sequence). CDR3 sequence reads: CASSLWLAGDHEQYF. DNA of the CDR3: TGTGCCAGCAGCTTATGGTTAGCGGGAGATCACGAGCAGTACTTC.

This chain uses TRBV7-9 with TRBJ1-2, with D possibly matching TRBD1 (6 bases). Germline CDR1 SEHNR, CDR2 FQNEAQ (reference sequence). The V end lost 5 bases, the J end lost 5 bases, and 12 bases lay between the germline ends. The CDR3 spans 13 residues. CDR3 coding DNA: TGTGCCAGCAGCCCGGGGGGCGGTTATGGCTACACCTTC. Its translation is CASSPGGGYGYTF.

This clone has only a few counts. The chain couples TRBV18 to TRBJ1-3; 8 bases are shared with TRBD1. The CDR3 covers 14 residues. V was clipped by 4 bases and J by 3 bases; unmatched bases: 2. Germline assignment: CDR1 KGHSH and CDR2 LQKENI. The CDR3 is CASSLDRVGNTIYF. The CDR3 DNA sequence: TGTGCCAGCTCACTGGACAGGGTTGGAAACACCATATATTTT.

The V call is TRBV7-2, the J call TRBJ2-6, with no clear D. From germline, CDR1 is SGHTA and CDR2 FQGNSA. Trimming took off 0 bases at V and 3 bases at J, with 9 bases between the two ends. This CDR3 has 16 residues. DNA of the CDR3: TGTGCCAGCAGCTTAGCGCTAGGCGTTGGGGCCAACGTCCTGACTTTC. Translating it yields CASSLALGVGANVLTF.

The chain couples TRBV4-3 to TRBJ2-3; TRBD1 agrees at 7 bases. The trim removed 1 base at V and 7 bases at J, leaving 8 bases unmatched. The CDR3 has 15 residues. Germline CDR1 reads LGHNA; CDR2 reads YSLEER. The CDR3 bases are TGCGCCAGCAGCCAAGGACAGGGAGACAGTAATACGCAGTATTTT. Its translation is CASSQGQGDSNTQYF.

This clone was counted once. The chain employs TRBV7-2 and TRBJ2-7; 14 bases line up with TRBD2. CDR1 SGHTA and CDR2 FQGNSA come from the germline V gene. The length of the CDR3 is 15 residues. V shed 5 bases and J 6 bases; nucleotides not matched to a gene: 6. The CDR3 region is CASSRLGTSGSEQYF. CDR3 in DNA: TGTGCCAGCAGCCGCCTCGGGACTAGCGGGAGCGAGCAGTACTTC.

This clone was counted once. The CDR3 DNA reads as TGTGCCAGCAGCTCCCGGGACACACTCACCGGGGAGCTGTTTTTT. As protein: CASSSRDTLTGELFF. The rearrangement links TRBV7-9 to TRBJ2-2, with D possibly TRBD1 on 6 matching bases. Trimming pared 4 bases from V and 4 bases from J, leaving 13 bases between. The germline gives CDR1 SEHNR, CDR2 FQNEAQ (reference sequence). CDR3 size: 15 residues.

The chain couples TRBV7-2 to TRBJ2-1, with D maybe TRBD2 (5 bases). Germline V lookup: CDR1 SGHTA, CDR2 FQGNSA. V gave up 5 bases and J gave up 9 bases, with 23 bases separating them. The CDR3 runs to 16 residues. The DNA of the CDR3 is TGTGCCAGCAGCGCAATGGGATACGGAGGCGGTGGTGAGCAGTTCTTC. Protein: CASSAMGYGGGGEQFF. Based on the CDR3 plus reference TRBV7-2 and TRBJ2-1, the full variable domain is GAGVSQSPSNKVTEKGKDVELRCDPISGHTALYWYRQSLGQGLEFLIYFQGNSAPDKSGLPSDRFSAERTGGSVSTLTIQRTQQEDSAVYLCASSAMGYGGGGEQFFGPGTRLTVL.

The chain recombines TRBV10-1 with TRBJ1-6; no clear D gene. V was shortened by 3 bases and J by 4 bases, with 7 bases between the two germline ends. The CDR3 spans 14 residues. CDR1 is WNHNN, CDR2 SYGVQD, per germline (reference sequence). DNA of the CDR3: TGCGCCAGCAGTGAATCCAGTTATAATTCACCCCTCCACTTT. Residues: CASSESSYNSPLHF.

The rearrangement joins TRBV4-1 to TRBJ2-5; 7 nucleotides match TRBD1. This CDR3 is 15 amino acids long. V lost 1 base, J lost 11 bases, and 13 bases stayed unmatched. Germline V lookup: CDR1 MGHRA, CDR2 YSYEKL. The CDR3 DNA sequence: TGCGCCAGCAGCCAAGCCCCGACAGGGATGAGGGAGCAGTACTTC. Translated, it gives CASSQAPTGMREQYF.

The chain is built from TRBV10-2 and TRBJ1-2; TRBD1 aligns across 7 bases. The CDR3 runs 15 residues. With V trimmed by 0 bases and J by 8 bases, 9 bases remained unmatched. Germline CDR1 and CDR2: WSHSY and SAAADI. The CDR3 coding sequence is TGCGCCAGCAGTGAGTCAGTGACAGGGTCTATCGGCTACACCTTC. Protein sequence: CASSESVTGSIGYTF.

The chain is built from TRBV5-4 and TRBJ2-5; possible D gene TRBD1, 6 bases. CDR1 is SGHNT, CDR2 YYREEE, per germline (reference sequence). V lost 4 bases to trimming and J lost 3 bases, with 16 bases between them. The CDR3 length is 15 residues. CDR3 sequence reads: CASSPTGSFKETQYF. CDR3 bases: TGTGCCAGCAGCCCGACAGGTAGTTTCAAAGAGACCCAGTACTTC.

This clone has only one observation. The V and J genes are TRBV2 and TRBJ2-5, with TRBD2 matching over 12 bases. Looked up from germline, CDR1 is SNHLY and CDR2 is FYNNEI. There are 17 residues in the CDR3. Unmatched junction bases numbered 13, after V lost 10 bases and J lost 1 base. This CDR3 is CAISKRGTSGPQETQYF. The CDR3 coding sequence is TGTGCCATCTCGAAGAGGGGGACTAGCGGGCCCCAAGAGACCCAGTACTTC.

The chain recombines TRBV25-1 with TRBJ2-2, with D possibly TRBD2 on 6 matching bases. Germline CDR1 and CDR2: MGHDK and SYGVNS. V lost 8 bases, J lost 4 bases, and 11 bases lay in between. CDR3 length: 13 residues. CDR3 loop: CASAPGVTGELFF. CDR3 nucleotides: TGTGCCAGCGCACCGGGAGTCACCGGGGAGCTGTTTTTT.

This chain joins TRBV6-1 and TRBJ1-5; no firm D call. Germline V gene data show CDR1 as MNHNS and CDR2 as SASEGT. Deletions cut 2 bases from V and 6 bases from J, with 20 bases between. This CDR3 region has 17 residues. Here the CDR3 DNA reads TGTGCCAGCAGTGAAAGCGGTCGAGGGTTAAGAATTCAGCCCCAGCATTTT. Translation: CASSESGRGLRIQPQHF.

In its sample, this clone was seen a few times. The chain uses TRBV7-2 and TRBJ2-5, with TRBD2 matching over 10 bases. Germline lookup yields CDR1 SGHTA and CDR2 FQGNSA. The length of the CDR3 is 16 residues. Germline trimming cut 3 bases from V and 2 bases from J; bases unmatched to any gene: 6. The DNA of the CDR3 is TGTGCCAGCAGCTTCGGTAGCGGGGGGTTTCAAGAGACCCAGTACTTC. It encodes CASSFGSGGFQETQYF.